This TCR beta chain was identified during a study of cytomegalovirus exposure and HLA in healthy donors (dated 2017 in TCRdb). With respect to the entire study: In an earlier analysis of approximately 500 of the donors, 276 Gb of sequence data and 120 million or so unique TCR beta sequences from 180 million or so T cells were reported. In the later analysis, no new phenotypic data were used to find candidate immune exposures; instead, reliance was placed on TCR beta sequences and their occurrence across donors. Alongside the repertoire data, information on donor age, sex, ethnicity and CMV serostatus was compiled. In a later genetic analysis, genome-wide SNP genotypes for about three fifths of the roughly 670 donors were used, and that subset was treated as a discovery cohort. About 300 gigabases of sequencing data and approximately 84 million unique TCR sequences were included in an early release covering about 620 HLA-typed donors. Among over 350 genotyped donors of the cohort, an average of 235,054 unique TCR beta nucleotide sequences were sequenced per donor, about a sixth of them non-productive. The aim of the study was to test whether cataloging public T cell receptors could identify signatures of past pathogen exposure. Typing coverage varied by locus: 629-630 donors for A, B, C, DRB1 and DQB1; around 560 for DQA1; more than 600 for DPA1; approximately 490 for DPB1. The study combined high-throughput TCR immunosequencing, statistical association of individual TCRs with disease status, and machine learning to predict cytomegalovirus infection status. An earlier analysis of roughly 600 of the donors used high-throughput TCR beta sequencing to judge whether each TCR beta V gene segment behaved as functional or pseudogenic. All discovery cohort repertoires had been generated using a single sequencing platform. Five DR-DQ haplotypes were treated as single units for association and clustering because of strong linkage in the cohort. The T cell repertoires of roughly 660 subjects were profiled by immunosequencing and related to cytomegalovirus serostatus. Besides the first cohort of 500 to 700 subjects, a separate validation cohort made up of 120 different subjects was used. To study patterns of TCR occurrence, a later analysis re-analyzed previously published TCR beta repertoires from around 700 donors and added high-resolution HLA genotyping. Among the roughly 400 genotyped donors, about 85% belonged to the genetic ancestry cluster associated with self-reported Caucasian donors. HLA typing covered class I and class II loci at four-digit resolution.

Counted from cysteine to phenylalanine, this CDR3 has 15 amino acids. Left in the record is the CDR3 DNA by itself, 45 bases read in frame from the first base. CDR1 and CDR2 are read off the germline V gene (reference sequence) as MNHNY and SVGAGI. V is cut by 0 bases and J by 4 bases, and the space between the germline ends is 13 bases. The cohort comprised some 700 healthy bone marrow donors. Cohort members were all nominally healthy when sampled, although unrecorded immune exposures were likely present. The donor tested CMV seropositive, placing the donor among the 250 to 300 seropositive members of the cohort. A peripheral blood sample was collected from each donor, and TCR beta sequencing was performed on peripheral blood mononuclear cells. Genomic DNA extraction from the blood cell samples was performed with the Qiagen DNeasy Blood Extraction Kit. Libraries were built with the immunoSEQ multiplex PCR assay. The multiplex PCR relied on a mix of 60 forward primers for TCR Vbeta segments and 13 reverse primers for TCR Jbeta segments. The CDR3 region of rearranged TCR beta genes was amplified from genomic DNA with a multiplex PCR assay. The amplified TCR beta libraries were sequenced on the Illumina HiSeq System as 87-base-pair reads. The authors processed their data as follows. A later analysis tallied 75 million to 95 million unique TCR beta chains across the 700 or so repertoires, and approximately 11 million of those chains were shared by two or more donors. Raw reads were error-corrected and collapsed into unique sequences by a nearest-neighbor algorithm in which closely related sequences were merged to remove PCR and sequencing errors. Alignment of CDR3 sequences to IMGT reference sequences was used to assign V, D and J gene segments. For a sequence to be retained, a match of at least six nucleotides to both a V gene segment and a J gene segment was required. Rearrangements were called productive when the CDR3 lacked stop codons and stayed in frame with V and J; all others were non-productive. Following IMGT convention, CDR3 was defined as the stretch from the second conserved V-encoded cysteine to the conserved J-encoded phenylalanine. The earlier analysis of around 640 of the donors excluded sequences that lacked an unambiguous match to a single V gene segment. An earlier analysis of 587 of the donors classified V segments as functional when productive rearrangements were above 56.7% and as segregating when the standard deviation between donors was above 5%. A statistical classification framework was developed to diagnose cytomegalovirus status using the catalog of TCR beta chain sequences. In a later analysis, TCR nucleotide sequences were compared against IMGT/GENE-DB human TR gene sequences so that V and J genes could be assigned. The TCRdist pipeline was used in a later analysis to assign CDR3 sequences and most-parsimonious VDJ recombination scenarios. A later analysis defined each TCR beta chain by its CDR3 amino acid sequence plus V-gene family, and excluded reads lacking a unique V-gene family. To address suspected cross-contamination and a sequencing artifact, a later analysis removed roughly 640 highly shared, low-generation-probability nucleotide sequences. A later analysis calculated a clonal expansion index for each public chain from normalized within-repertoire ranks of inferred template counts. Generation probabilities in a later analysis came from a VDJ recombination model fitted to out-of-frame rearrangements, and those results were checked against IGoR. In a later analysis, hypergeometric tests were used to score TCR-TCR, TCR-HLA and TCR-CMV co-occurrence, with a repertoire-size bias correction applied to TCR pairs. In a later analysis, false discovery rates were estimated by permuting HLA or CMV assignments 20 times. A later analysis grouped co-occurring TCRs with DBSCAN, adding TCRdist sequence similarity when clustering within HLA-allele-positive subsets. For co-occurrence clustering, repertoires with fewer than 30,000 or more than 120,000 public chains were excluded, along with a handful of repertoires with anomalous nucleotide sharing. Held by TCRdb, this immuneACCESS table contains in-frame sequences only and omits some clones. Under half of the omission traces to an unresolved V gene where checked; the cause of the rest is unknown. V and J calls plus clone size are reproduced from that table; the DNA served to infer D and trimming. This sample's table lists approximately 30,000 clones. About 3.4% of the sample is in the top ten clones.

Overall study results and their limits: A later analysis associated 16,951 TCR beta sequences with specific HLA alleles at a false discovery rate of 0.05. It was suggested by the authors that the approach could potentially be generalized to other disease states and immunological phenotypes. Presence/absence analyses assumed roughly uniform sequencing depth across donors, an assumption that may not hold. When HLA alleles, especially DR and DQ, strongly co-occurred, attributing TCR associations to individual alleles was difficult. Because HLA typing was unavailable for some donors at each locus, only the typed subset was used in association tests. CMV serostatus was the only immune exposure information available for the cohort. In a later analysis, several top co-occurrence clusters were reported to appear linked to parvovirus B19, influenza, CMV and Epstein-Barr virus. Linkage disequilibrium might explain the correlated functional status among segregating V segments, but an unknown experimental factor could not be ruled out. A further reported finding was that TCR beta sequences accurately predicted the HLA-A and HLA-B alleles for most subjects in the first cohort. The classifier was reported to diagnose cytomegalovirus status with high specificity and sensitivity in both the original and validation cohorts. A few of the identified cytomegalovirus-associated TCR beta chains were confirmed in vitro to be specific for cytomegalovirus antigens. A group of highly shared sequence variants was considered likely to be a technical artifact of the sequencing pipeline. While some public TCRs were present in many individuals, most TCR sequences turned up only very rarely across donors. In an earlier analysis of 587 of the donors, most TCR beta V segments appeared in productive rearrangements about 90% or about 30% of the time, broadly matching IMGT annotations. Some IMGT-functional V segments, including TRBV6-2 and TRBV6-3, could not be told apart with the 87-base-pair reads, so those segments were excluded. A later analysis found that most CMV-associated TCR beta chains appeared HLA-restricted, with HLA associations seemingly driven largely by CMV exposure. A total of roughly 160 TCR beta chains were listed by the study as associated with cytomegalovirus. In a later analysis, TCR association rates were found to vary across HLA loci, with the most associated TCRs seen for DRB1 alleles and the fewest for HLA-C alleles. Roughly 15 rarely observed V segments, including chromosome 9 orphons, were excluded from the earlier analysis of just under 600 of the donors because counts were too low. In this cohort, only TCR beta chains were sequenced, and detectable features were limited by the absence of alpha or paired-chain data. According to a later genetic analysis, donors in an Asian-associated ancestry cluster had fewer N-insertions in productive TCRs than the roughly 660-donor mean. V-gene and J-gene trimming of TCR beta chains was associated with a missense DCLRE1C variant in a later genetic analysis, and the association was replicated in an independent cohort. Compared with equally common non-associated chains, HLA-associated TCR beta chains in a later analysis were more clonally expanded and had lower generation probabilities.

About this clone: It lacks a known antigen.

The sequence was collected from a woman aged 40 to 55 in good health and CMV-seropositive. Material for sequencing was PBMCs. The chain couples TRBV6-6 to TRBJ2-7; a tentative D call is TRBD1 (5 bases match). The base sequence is TGTGCCAGCAGTTACTCCAGTGGGGCAGGGTACGAGCAGTACTTC. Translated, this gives CASSYSSGAGYEQYF.